Listed below are T cell receptor beta chains from one sample, sequenced in a study of lymphopenia after photon versus proton radiotherapy. Here immunoSEQ multiplex PCR was the method, and the copy in TCRdb shows in-frame clones only, minus some. The sample has fewer than 65,000 clones; around 87% are singletons. Source: peripheral blood, taken from a patient treated with photon-based radiotherapy. Receptor source: a man in his forties or fifties with gastric cancer. Each CDR3 is given without its conserved first and last residue. The listing skips clone size in some rows; elsewhere it reads once, few, many or a size class.

V gene: TRBV18
clone size: NA
J gene: TRBJ1-4
CDR3 protein: ASSPAESAEKLF

V gene: TRBV5-1
clone size: NA
J gene: TRBJ1-2
CDR3 protein: ASSPSLGSNYGYT

V gene: TRBV5-6
clone size: NA
J gene: TRBJ1-2
CDR3 protein: ASSLAQTGYGYT

V gene: TRBV6-1
clone size: NA
J gene: TRBJ1-5
CDR3 protein: ASSSAGSYGQPQH

V gene: TRBV4-3
clone size: NA
J gene: TRBJ1-1
CDR3 protein: ASSSGQGAMNTEAF

V gene: TRBV6-1
clone size: NA
J gene: TRBJ2-3
CDR3 protein: ASTPLGAIDTQY

V gene: TRBV6-5
clone size: NA
J gene: TRBJ1-4
CDR3 protein: ASRGQGAHEKLF

V gene: TRBV18
clone size: NA
J gene: TRBJ1-3
CDR3 protein: ASSPGFGNTIY

V gene: TRBV7-2
clone size: NA
J gene: TRBJ2-1
CDR3 protein: ASSQDNYPTEQF

V gene: TRBV7-2
clone size: NA
J gene: TRBJ1-5
CDR3 protein: ASSLLGGVNQPQH

V gene: TRBV30
clone size: NA
J gene: NA
CDR3 protein: AWSYGGAGLYEQY

V gene: TRBV5-1
clone size: NA
J gene: TRBJ2-7
CDR3 protein: ASSLASGHPYEQY

V gene: TRBV19
clone size: NA
J gene: TRBJ1-1
CDR3 protein: ASKGEARRNTEAF

V gene: TRBV28
clone size: NA
J gene: TRBJ2-1
CDR3 protein: ASSSTGFNEQF

V gene: TRBV7-9
clone size: once
J gene: TRBJ2-7
CDR3 protein: ASSQNLWDNGYEQY

V gene: TRBV5-4
clone size: NA
J gene: TRBJ2-1
CDR3 protein: ASSPTSGAYNEQF

V gene: TRBV7-6
clone size: NA
J gene: TRBJ2-6
CDR3 protein: ASSLGEGLLSGANVLT

V gene: TRBV7-6
clone size: once
J gene: TRBJ1-5
CDR3 protein: ASSLDTGNQPQH

V gene: TRBV27
clone size: NA
J gene: TRBJ2-7
CDR3 protein: ASSLGQASHYEQY

V gene: TRBV5-1
clone size: once
J gene: TRBJ1-3
CDR3 protein: ASSLDGSSGNTIY

V gene: TRBV6-1
clone size: NA
J gene: TRBJ1-2
CDR3 protein: ASSEAGRGIYGYT